This T cell receptor beta chain was recovered during a study of blood T cell repertoires in COVID-19. Assay used: immunoSEQ multiplex PCR; TCRdb lists only in-frame clones, some missing. This table has hundreds of thousands of clones, roughly nine tenths appearing once. The CDR3 extends over 13 amino acids. Trimming stripped 1 base from V and 6 bases from J, with 7 bases between. CDR1 and CDR2 from the germline V gene are SGHTA and FQGNSA. The V and J genes are TRBV7-2 and TRBJ2-1, with D hard to call. The sequence derives from a woman younger than 30 with acute COVID-19. Sequenced input: PBMCs or T cells enriched from blood (not recorded which). In DNA, the CDR3 is TGTGCCAGCAGCTTAGATCGGGTCAATGAGCAGTTCTTC. It codes for CASSLDRVNEQFF. The full variable domain, in which reference TRBV7-2 and TRBJ2-1 provide the parts outside the CDR3, is GAGVSQSPSNKVTEKGKDVELRCDPISGHTALYWYRQSLGQGLEFLIYFQGNSAPDKSGLPSDRFSAERTGGSVSTLTIQRTQQEDSAVYLCASSLDRVNEQFFGPGTRLTVL.